These 29 T cell receptor beta chains came from one sample sequenced in a study of vaccination and CD4 T cells after COVID-19. The treatment is: approximately nine-day PBMC culture with coronavirus spike peptide pools or control peptides (ViraFEST assay). Samples of CD4+ T cells were obtained from the unexposed donor before the COVID-19 pandemic (2011-2018). No antigens are known for them. Cultured CD4+ T cell DNA underwent sequencing with the Oncomine TCR Beta short-read assay. TCRdb itself ran the PCR reads through MiXCR, one entry per CDR3 protein. The table has more than 6,500 distinct CDR3 sequences, 30% to 45% seen once. Material: CD4+ T cells from blood, cultured in vitro. These receptors were taken from a human donor in good health.

V usage is TRBV6-1 and J usage is TRBJ2-7; a weak D match, TRBD2 (5 bases). The CDR3 sequence is 12 residues long. V was pared by 10 bases and J by 0 bases, with 10 bases between. Germline CDR1 MNHNS, CDR2 SASEGT. CDR3 amino acids: CATTGSSYEQYF. The CDR3 nucleotides are TGTGCCACCACGGGAAGCTCCTACGAGCAGTACTTC.

This clonotype was picked up a small number of times. V is TRBV20-1 and J is TRBJ2-5; unclear D gene. The germline CDR1 and CDR2 sequences are DFQATT and SNEGSKA (reference sequence). Deletions cut 4 bases from V and 5 bases from J, with 8 bases between. The CDR3 has 11 residues. The CDR3: CSAIKGETQYF. The CDR3 coding sequence is TGCAGTGCTATTAAGGGCGAGACCCAGTACTTC.

The CDR3 DNA reads as TGCAGTGCTCCAGCTAGCGGTTTATACAATGAGCAGTTCTTC. Amino acid sequence: CSAPASGLYNEQFF. The gene calls are TRBV20-1 and TRBJ2-1; 7 positions match TRBD2. This CDR3 spans 14 amino acids. The germline CDR1 and CDR2 sequences are DFQATT and SNEGSKA (reference sequence). V shed 5 bases, J shed 4 bases, and the junction held 8 bases outside the gene matches.

In this sample, this clonotype turned up once. This chain uses TRBV10-2 with TRBJ2-3; D remains ambiguous. This CDR3 is built from 15 residues. CDR1 and CDR2 (germline): WSHSY, SAAADI. Between the trimmed V and J ends, which lost 4 bases and 6 bases, there was a span of 17 bases. CDR3 sequence reads: CASSVTATRADTQYF. As DNA, the CDR3 is TGCGCCAGCAGTGTTACGGCGACCCGGGCGGATACGCAGTATTTT.

This chain uses TRBV20-1 with TRBJ1-1; D is perhaps TRBD1 (5 bases). The V end was cut by 4 bases, the J end by 12 bases, with 21 bases between. In germline, CDR1 is DFQATT, CDR2 SNEGSKA (reference sequence). This CDR3 contains 13 residues. CDR3 protein: CSATTGTTHGTFF. The CDR3 nucleotides read TGCAGTGCTACCACGGGGACCACACATGGAACTTTCTTT.

The chain links TRBV6-1 to TRBJ1-2; TRBD1 aligns across 9 bases. Germline V lookup: CDR1 MNHNS, CDR2 SASEGT. The CDR3 has 16 residues. The CDR3 is CAGSGTGRGSSYGYTF. The CDR3 region has the DNA TGTGCAGGATCCGGGACAGGGAGGGGGTCTAGCTATGGCTACACCTTC.

This chain links TRBV7-8 with TRBJ2-7, with D hard to call. Germline assignment: CDR1 SGHVS and CDR2 FQNEAQ. The CDR3 runs to 13 residues. The ends were cut back, 1 base at V and 3 bases at J, with 7 bases in the middle. CDR3 sequence (DNA): TGTGCCAGCAGCTTAGGTTGGGACTACGAGCAGTACTTC. Translating gives CASSLGWDYEQYF. The full variable domain, rest sourced from reference TRBV7-8 and TRBJ2-7, is GAGVSQSPRYKVAKRGQDVALRCDPISGHVSLFWYQQALGQGPEFLTYFQNEAQLDKSGLPSDRFFAERPEGSVSTLKIQRTQQEDSAVYLCASSLGWDYEQYFGPGTRLTVT.

The chain is built from TRBV6-2 or TRBV6-3 and TRBJ1-2; D is possibly TRBD1 (5 bases). V gave up 6 bases and J gave up 3 bases, with 11 bases separating them. The CDR3 has 13 amino acids. The V gene's germline CDR1 is MNHEY and CDR2 SVGEGT. Here the CDR3 reads CASSPGLHYGYTF. The CDR3 nucleotides are TGTGCCAGCAGCCCGGGACTTCACTATGGCTACACCTTC.

V gene TRBV27 combines with J gene TRBJ2-1; 8 bases fit TRBD2. V shed 3 bases, J shed 5 bases, and the junction held 6 bases outside the gene matches. This CDR3 contains 15 residues. Germline V gene data show CDR1 as MNHEY and CDR2 as SMNVEV (reference sequence). CDR3 in DNA: TGTGCCAGCAGTTTCCCGGGGGGGTGGAACAATGAGCAGTTCTTC. Protein: CASSFPGGWNNEQFF.

The chain combines TRBV6-2 or TRBV6-3 with TRBJ1-2, with D perhaps matching TRBD1 (5 bases). The V gene's germline CDR1 is MNHEY and CDR2 SVGEGT. This CDR3 is built from 17 residues. With 3 bases removed from V and 4 bases from J, the gap between germline ends came to 21 bases. CDR3 nucleotides: TGTGCCAGCAGTTATAGTAGGGGCATCAGAGAGAGCTATGGCTACACCTTC. It yields the protein CASSYSRGIRESYGYTF.

This chain uses TRBV20-1 with TRBJ2-7, with TRBD1 matching 11 bases. The V segment lost 6 bases and the J segment 5 bases; nucleotides outside the gene matches: 6. The germline CDR1 and CDR2 sequences are DFQATT and SNEGSKA (reference sequence). This CDR3 is 13 amino acids long. DNA for the CDR3: TGCAGTGCCGCGGACAGGGGGCTCGACGAGCAGTACTTC. This translates into CSAADRGLDEQYF.

The chain carries TRBV19 and TRBJ2-7, with TRBD2 matching over 10 bases. The CDR3 runs 15 residues. V lost 7 bases, J lost 7 bases, and 13 bases stayed unmatched. Germline CDR1 and CDR2: LNHDA and SQIVND (reference sequence). In nucleotides, the CDR3 is TGTGCCAGTACCCCGGGAGCTAGCGGGGGAATGGAGCAGTACTTC. It is translated as CASTPGASGGMEQYF.

This clonotype qualifies as medium-sized. This rearrangement joins TRBV18 to TRBJ2-7; TRBD1 aligns across 9 bases. The germline V gene has CDR1 KGHSH and CDR2 LQKENI. The V and J ends lost 4 bases and 5 bases, in that order; junction bases with no gene match: 9. The CDR3 is 15 residues long. The CDR3 DNA follows: TGTGCCAGCTCACTCAGGTGGACAGGGGTGGACGAGCAGTACTTC. This translates into CASSLRWTGVDEQYF.

J is TRBJ1-5 and V is TRBV6-4, with TRBD1 identical over 7 bases. This CDR3 has 15 residues. Germline values: CDR1 MRHNA, CDR2 SNTAGT. Unmatched junction bases numbered 6, after V lost 4 bases and J lost 3 bases. CDR3 region: CASSAETGPNQPQHF. The CDR3 region has the DNA TGTGCCAGCAGTGCAGAGACAGGGCCCAATCAGCCCCAGCATTTT.

This clonotype was picked up a small number of times. V and J are TRBV7-9 and TRBJ2-7; D ambiguous. The CDR3 loop spans 13 amino acids. Germline V gives CDR1 SEHNR, CDR2 FQNEAQ (reference sequence). V shed 2 bases and J shed 5 bases, with 10 bases lying between them. The CDR3 loop is CASSLSKSDEQYF. CDR3 DNA sequence: TGTGCCAGCAGCTTAAGTAAGTCCGACGAGCAGTACTTC.

Within the sample, this clonotype is medium-sized (0.01 to 0.1%). The J gene is TRBJ1-6, the V gene TRBV20-1; a weak D match, TRBD1 (6 bases). The germline CDR1 and CDR2 sequences are DFQATT and SNEGSKA (reference sequence). Trimming took off 3 bases at V and 12 bases at J, with 12 bases between the two ends. CDR3 length: 12 amino acids. The CDR3 protein is CSASTGSRPLHF. DNA for the CDR3: TGCAGTGCTAGCACAGGGTCCAGACCCCTCCACTTT.

The chain carries TRBV7-8 and TRBJ2-5, with a possible D match to TRBD2 (5 bases). CDR3 length: 14 residues. V lost 2 bases, J lost 5 bases, and 12 bases lay in between. CDR1 SGHVS and CDR2 FQNEAQ come from the germline V gene. CDR3: CASSLPGVLETQYF. The CDR3 nucleotides read TGTGCCAGCAGCTTACCCGGGGTTCTGGAGACCCAGTACTTC.

The V call is TRBV5-1, the J call TRBJ1-1; D not resolved. Germline assignment: CDR1 SGHRS and CDR2 YFSETQ. The length of the CDR3 is 12 residues. Trimming stripped 5 bases from V and 5 bases from J, with 10 bases between. The CDR3 DNA reads TGCGCCAGCAGTTCGGCGGGGACTGAAGCTTTCTTT. Translated: CASSSAGTEAFF.

The J gene is TRBJ1-1, the V gene TRBV6-5, with D possibly matching TRBD1 (6 bases). In germline, CDR1 is MNHEY, CDR2 SVGAGI. CDR3 length: 16 amino acids. V was shortened by 2 bases and J by 3 bases, with 16 bases between the two germline ends. CDR3 protein: CASSYGMGRGDTEAFF. CDR3 sequence (DNA): TGTGCCAGCAGTTACGGTATGGGGAGGGGGGACACTGAAGCTTTCTTT.

This clonotype has more than one count but fewer than ten. The chain joins TRBV10-2 to TRBJ1-1, with no clear D. V lost 3 bases to trimming and J lost 3 bases, with 8 bases between them. CDR3 length: 13 amino acids. The germline V gene has CDR1 WSHSY and CDR2 SAAADI. The CDR3 DNA reads TGCGCCAGCAGTGAAGGGTTCGACACTGAAGCTTTCTTT. Amino acid sequence: CASSEGFDTEAFF.

The rearrangement joins TRBV10-3 to TRBJ1-1, with D hard to call. Germline lookup yields CDR1 ENHRY and CDR2 SYGVKD. The length of the CDR3 is 12 residues. V lost 7 bases and J lost 5, with 11 bases in between. The CDR3 DNA follows: TGTGCCATCAAGCCAGAGGCGACTGAAGCTTTCTTT. Amino acids: CAIKPEATEAFF.

V is TRBV20-1 and J is TRBJ1-5; 9 positions agree with TRBD1. This CDR3 region has 14 residues. Trimming at V came to 6 bases and at J to 6 bases, leaving 9 bases not matched to a gene. Germline values: CDR1 DFQATT, CDR2 SNEGSKA (reference sequence). As DNA, the CDR3 is TGCAGTGCGAATCCGGGACAGGGAGGTCAGCCCCAGCATTTT. It yields the protein CSANPGQGGQPQHF.

The rearrangement joins TRBV29-1 to TRBJ1-2; possible D gene TRBD1, 5 bases. CDR3 length equals 12 residues. CDR1 is SQVTM, CDR2 ANQGSEA, per germline. V gave up 4 bases and J gave up 3 bases, with 9 bases separating them. The CDR3 sequence is CSVGEGDYGYTF. CDR3 nucleotide sequence: TGCAGCGTTGGGGAAGGGGACTATGGCTACACCTTC.

This chain joins TRBV20-1 and TRBJ2-1, with a tentative D call TRBD1 (6 bases). The CDR3 sequence is 14 residues long. Germline V gene data show CDR1 as DFQATT and CDR2 as SNEGSKA (reference sequence). The V end lost 5 bases, the J end lost 2 bases, and 13 bases lay between the germline ends. CDR3 residues: CSARDTLTYNEQFF. The CDR3 DNA is TGCAGTGCTCGGGACACCCTAACCTACAATGAGCAGTTCTTC.

This chain joins TRBV6-5 and TRBJ1-2; weak D call: TRBD1 (5 bases). CDR1 MNHEY and CDR2 SVGAGI come from the germline V gene. With 3 bases removed from V and 1 base from J, the gap between germline ends came to 12 bases. The CDR3 is 15 amino acids. CDR3 DNA: TGTGCCAGCAGTTATTTTCCGACAGATAACTATGGCTACACCTTC. Its translation is CASSYFPTDNYGYTF.

This clonotype was detected only a few times. The rearrangement joins TRBV2 to TRBJ2-7; D may be TRBD1 or TRBD2 (5 bases each). This CDR3 has 14 residues. Germline V CDR1 and CDR2: SNHLY, FYNNEI. The ends were cut back, 6 bases at V and 7 bases at J, with 19 bases in the middle. Here the CDR3 reads CASSPGPGDEEQYF. CDR3 DNA: TGTGCCAGCAGCCCGGGACCGGGCGATGAAGAGCAGTACTTC.

V and J are TRBV29-1 and TRBJ2-5; D tentatively fits TRBD1 or TRBD2 (5 bases each). The CDR3 is made up of 13 amino acids. Germline CDR1 reads SQVTM; CDR2 reads ANQGSEA. V lost 4 bases to trimming and J lost 4 bases, with 13 bases between them. Written as DNA, the CDR3 is TGCAGCGTTGTGCTTCCGGGGCCAGAGACCCAGTACTTC. Translating it yields CSVVLPGPETQYF.

This sequence joins TRBV6-1 and TRBJ1-5, with D unresolved. Trimming took 2 bases from V and 7 from J, leaving 6 bases between them. Per the germline V gene, CDR1 is MNHNS and CDR2 is SASEGT. The CDR3 has 12 residues. This CDR3 is CASSEIVQPQHF. The CDR3 nucleotides read TGTGCCAGCAGTGAAATTGTCCAGCCCCAGCATTTT.

By sample share, this clonotype is large. The rearrangement uses TRBV20-1 and TRBJ2-5, with TRBD2 identical over 10 bases. The V gene end was trimmed by 6 bases and the J gene end by 1 base; junction bases not matched to a gene: 11. Germline V gene sequence: CDR1 DFQATT, CDR2 SNEGSKA (reference sequence). The CDR3 contains 16 residues. Here the CDR3 DNA reads TGCAGTGCCACTAGCGGGGAGCCATCTTCCCAAGAGACCCAGTACTTC. Translated: CSATSGEPSSQETQYF.